This T cell receptor (beta chain) was captured in a study of blood T cells in healthy people across ages. Of note for this clonotype: The antigen is unknown.

The authors ran a second PCR of about 6 to 12 cycles using a sample-barcoded 5' primer and a J-beta primer mix. From each sample, at least 2.5 million paired-end reads containing CDR3 were obtained. Each CDR3 protein is one row after TCRdb ran MiXCR on the 5' RACE reads. The data contain about 570,000 distinct CDR3 sequences, about a quarter of them singletons. General study points: Diversity of TCR beta per million T cells declined in a roughly linear way with age.

V lost 10 bases and J lost 8, with 20 bases in between. The CDR3 runs to 14 residues. In germline, CDR1 is SNHLY, CDR2 FYNNEI. This same sample was also part of a study on T cells of mothers and their children. This second study notes: With unrelated pairs as the comparison, related mother-child pairs had a slightly higher overlap that was not significant.

The clonotype was recovered from a boy aged 2 to 10 in good health. What was sequenced was blood. The chain uses TRBV2 and TRBJ1-4; perhaps TRBD1 as D (5 bases). The CDR3 region is CAIRVEGPVEKLFF. DNA of the CDR3: TGTGCCATCCGGGTGGAGGGGCCAGTGGAAAAACTGTTTTTT.